The 30 T cell receptor beta chains in this list originate from one sample, sequenced in a study of cytomegalovirus exposure and HLA in healthy donors. Primers: 60 Vbeta forward and 13 Jbeta reverse. The protocol was immunoSEQ multiplex PCR, while the TCRdb copy is restricted to in-frame clones and leaves out a portion. Of 200,000 or so clones in the sample, 77% were seen once. Specimen: PBMCs. The receptors here all came from a woman aged 25-40 years in good health and CMV-seropositive.

A few counts support this clone. V is TRBV28 and J is TRBJ1-1, with D maybe TRBD1 (5 bases). CDR1 and CDR2 from the germline V gene are MDHEN and SYDVKM. The CDR3 runs to 12 residues. V gave up 5 bases and J gave up 8 bases, with 12 bases separating them. CDR3 sequence: CASSGRVAEAFF. Here the CDR3 DNA reads TGTGCCAGCAGTGGCAGGGTAGCAGAAGCTTTCTTT. The variable domain in full, completed from reference TRBV28 and TRBJ1-1, reads DVKVTQSSRYLVKRTGEKVFLECVQDMDHENMFWYRQDPGLGLRLIYFSYDVKMKEKGDIPEGYSVSREKKERFSLILESASTNQTSMYLCASSGRVAEAFFGQGTRLTVV.

The gene calls are TRBV4-2 and TRBJ2-2, with D maybe TRBD2 (6 bases). V lost 0 bases to trimming and J lost 5 bases, with 10 bases between them. CDR1 and CDR2 from the germline V gene are LGHNA and YNFKEQ. This CDR3 has 15 residues. CDR3 nucleotide sequence: TGTGCCAGCAGCCAAGAATGGGGGGTTACCGGGGAGCTGTTTTTT. The encoded protein is CASSQEWGVTGELFF.

The V and J genes are TRBV5-4 and TRBJ1-1; unclear D gene. This CDR3 has 14 residues. V lost 4 bases, J lost 1 base, and 11 bases lay in between. Germline CDR1 reads SGHNT; CDR2 reads YYREEE (reference sequence). Here the CDR3 reads CASSPEPQNTEAFF. For the CDR3, the DNA is TGTGCCAGCAGCCCAGAACCTCAGAACACTGAAGCTTTCTTT.

This chain links TRBV11-2 with TRBJ1-1; D call uncertain. V lost 6 bases and J 0 bases, leaving 5 bases between the germline ends. Germline values: CDR1 SGHAT, CDR2 FQNNGV. The CDR3 runs 12 residues. The CDR3 DNA reads TGTGCCAGCAGGCGTCTGAACACTGAAGCTTTCTTT. Its protein is CASRRLNTEAFF. The whole variable domain, filled in from reference TRBV11-2 and TRBJ1-1, reads EAGVAQSPRYKIIEKRQSVAFWCNPISGHATLYWYQQILGQGPKLLIQFQNNGVVDDSQLPKDRFSAERLKGVDSTLKIQPAKLEDSAVYLCASRRLNTEAFFGQGTRLTVV.

The chain employs TRBV28 and TRBJ1-5; TRBD1 aligns across 7 bases. J gave up 1 base and V 6 bases, and 6 bases lay outside the gene matches. This CDR3 is built from 15 residues. Germline V gene sequence: CDR1 MDHEN, CDR2 SYDVKM. The CDR3 spells CASRQGVGSNQPQHF. The CDR3 nucleotides are TGTGCCAGCAGGCAGGGGGTTGGGAGCAATCAGCCCCAGCATTTT.

The chain recombines TRBV6-5 with TRBJ2-7; tentatively, D is TRBD1 (5 bases). The germline CDR1 and CDR2 sequences are MNHEY and SVGAGI. The CDR3 runs 15 residues. Trimming left V 4 bases short and J 6 bases short, with 19 bases between. CDR3: CASSFPVKGPGEQYF. The CDR3, as DNA: TGTGCCAGCAGTTTTCCCGTAAAGGGGCCCGGCGAGCAGTACTTC.

V gene TRBV4-3 combines with J gene TRBJ1-2; tentatively, D is TRBD1 (6 bases). V was cut by 3 bases and J by 6 bases, with 14 bases left in between. The germline CDR1 and CDR2 sequences are LGHNA and YSLEER. This CDR3 spans 14 amino acids. Here the CDR3 reads CASSQVTGRDGYTF. The CDR3 DNA sequence: TGCGCCAGCAGCCAGGTGACAGGCAGGGATGGCTACACCTTC.

The chain uses TRBV5-1 and TRBJ2-1, with TRBD1 matching 7 bases. The junction had 9 bases not matched to a gene; V was cut back by 5 bases and J by 4 bases. The germline CDR1 and CDR2 sequences are SGHRS and YFSETQ. CDR3 length: 15 amino acids. The CDR3 reads CASSSPGQSYNEQFF. The CDR3 nucleotides are TGCGCCAGCAGTTCGCCGGGACAGTCATACAATGAGCAGTTCTTC.

This sequence joins TRBV6-1 and TRBJ2-1, with TRBD2 matching 9 bases. Germline trimming cut 1 base from V and 5 bases from J; bases unmatched to any gene: 3. Germline loops: CDR1 MNHNS, CDR2 SASEGT. The CDR3 has 15 residues. CDR3 residues: CASSEGLAGNNEQFF. The DNA for the CDR3 is TGTGCCAGCAGTGAAGGCCTAGCGGGAAACAATGAGCAGTTCTTC.

There are a few counts of this clone. V and J are TRBV5-1 and TRBJ1-1; no clear D gene. Germline-derived CDR1 and CDR2 are SGHRS and YFSETQ. The V and J ends lost 0 bases and 1 base respectively, with 10 bases between them. The CDR3 runs 15 residues. CDR3 DNA: TGCGCCAGCAGCTTGGGGGCAGTCTGGAACACTGAAGCTTTCTTT. Translation gives CASSLGAVWNTEAFF.

CDR3 loop: CAWSAARRALYF. The CDR3 nucleotides are TGTGCCTGGAGTGCCGCCCGACGAGCGTTGTACTTC. This sequence joins TRBV30 and TRBJ2-7; no reliable D call. Trimming cost V 1 base and J 12 bases, with 16 bases left between them. CDR3 length: 12 amino acids. From germline, CDR1 is GTSNPN and CDR2 SVGIG (reference sequence). The whole variable domain, filled in from reference TRBV30 and TRBJ2-7, reads SQTIHQWPATLVQPVGSPLSLECTVEGTSNPNLYWYRQAAGRGLQLLFYSVGIGQISSEVPQNLSASRPQDRQFILSSKKLLLSDSGFYLCAWSAARRALYFGPGTRLTVT.

The V call is TRBV6-4, the J call TRBJ1-3; possibly TRBD1 for D (5 bases). Per germline, CDR1 MRHNA and CDR2 SNTAGT. Trimming pared 6 bases from V and 0 bases from J, leaving 15 bases between. This CDR3 comprises 16 residues. The CDR3 region is CASRNPGGLSGNTIYF. CDR3 coding DNA: TGTGCCAGCAGAAACCCCGGGGGACTCTCTGGAAACACCATATATTTT.

This clone appeared a few times. The rearrangement joins TRBV5-1 to TRBJ1-5, with unresolved D. Deletions cut 0 bases from V and 4 bases from J, with 8 bases between. The length of the CDR3 is 14 residues. CDR1 SGHRS and CDR2 YFSETQ come from the germline V gene. This CDR3 is CASSLEAGNQPQHF. The CDR3 DNA reads TGCGCCAGCAGCTTGGAGGCAGGTAATCAGCCCCAGCATTTT.

The genes are TRBV2 and TRBJ2-7; TRBD2 matches at 9 bases. Trimming at V came to 6 bases and at J to 12 bases, leaving 6 bases not matched to a gene. CDR3 length: 11 residues. CDR1 SNHLY and CDR2 FYNNEI come from the germline V gene. Written as DNA, the CDR3 is TGTGCCAGCAGGGGACTAGCCCGACCGTACTTC. This translates into CASRGLARPYF.

The chain employs TRBV5-1 and TRBJ1-2; perhaps TRBD1 as D (6 bases). V shed 3 bases and J shed 8 bases, with 23 bases lying between them. This CDR3 spans 16 amino acids. CDR1 and CDR2 (germline): SGHRS, YFSETQ. This chain's CDR3 is CASSWGPTRTEVGYTF. The CDR3 DNA is TGCGCCAGCAGCTGGGGGCCTACGAGGACGGAAGTCGGCTACACCTTC.

The chain carries TRBV19 and TRBJ2-7; 11 bases fit TRBD1. This CDR3 region has 15 residues. V shed 5 bases and J 4 bases; nucleotides not matched to a gene: 7. Germline loops: CDR1 LNHDA, CDR2 SQIVND (reference sequence). The chain's CDR3 is CASSAGQGAGYEQYF. In DNA form, the CDR3 reads TGTGCCAGTAGTGCAGGACAGGGGGCGGGATACGAGCAGTACTTC.

The chain couples TRBV28 to TRBJ1-5; D is undetermined. This CDR3 region has 14 residues. Germline CDR1 is MDHEN and CDR2 is SYDVKM. Trimming pared 5 bases from V and 11 bases from J, leaving 19 bases between. Here the CDR3 reads CASSRGGPPWTQHF. The CDR3, as DNA: TGTGCCAGCAGTCGAGGAGGGCCTCCATGGACCCAGCATTTT. Full variable domain (remainder filled in from reference TRBV28 and TRBJ1-5): DVKVTQSSRYLVKRTGEKVFLECVQDMDHENMFWYRQDPGLGLRLIYFSYDVKMKEKGDIPEGYSVSREKKERFSLILESASTNQTSMYLCASSRGGPPWTQHFGDGTRLSIL.

This chain joins TRBV7-9 and TRBJ2-1; 8 nucleotides line up with TRBD2. The V and J ends lost 1 base and 0 bases, in that order; junction bases with no gene match: 11. The CDR3 sequence is 19 residues long. Germline loops: CDR1 SEHNR, CDR2 FQNEAQ (reference sequence). The DNA for the CDR3 is TGTGCCAGCAGCTTAGGTCTCGGGCTAGCGGGCCTCTCCTACAATGAGCAGTTCTTC. Translation: CASSLGLGLAGLSYNEQFF.

Only a few counts were recorded for this clone. The V gene is TRBV28, the J gene TRBJ2-1; 14 nucleotides align to TRBD2. The CDR3 length is 18 residues. The V and J ends lost 6 bases and 5 bases, in that order; junction bases with no gene match: 12. The germline V gene has CDR1 MDHEN and CDR2 SYDVKM. CDR3 amino acids: CASSREGLAGERNNEQFF. In nucleotides, the CDR3 is TGTGCCAGCAGCCGAGAGGGACTAGCGGGAGAACGAAACAATGAGCAGTTCTTC.

CDR3 DNA sequence: TGTGCCAGCAGCTGGGGATTAGGGACAGTCGGCGGAAACACCATATATTTT. This translates into CASSWGLGTVGGNTIYF. The V and J genes are TRBV11-2 and TRBJ1-3; 7 nucleotides match TRBD1. Germline lookup yields CDR1 SGHAT and CDR2 FQNNGV. This CDR3 comprises 17 residues. The junction had 13 bases not matched to a gene; V was cut back by 4 bases and J by 4 bases.

This clone was seen more than once but under ten times. The chain links TRBV28 to TRBJ1-4, with 10 bases lining up with TRBD1. CDR1 is MDHEN and CDR2 is SYDVKM in the germline V gene. The CDR3 is 16 amino acids. V gave up 3 bases and J gave up 11 bases; unmatched junction bases: 12. The CDR3 sequence is CASSFTSGQGIGKLFF. CDR3 nucleotide sequence: TGTGCCAGCAGTTTCACGTCGGGACAGGGGATCGGGAAACTGTTTTTT.

The V gene is TRBV25-1, the J gene TRBJ2-1, with 9 bases fitting TRBD1. J was trimmed by 9 bases and V by 1 base; bases with no gene match: 7. Germline lookup yields CDR1 MGHDK and CDR2 SYGVNS. This CDR3 is built from 15 residues. In DNA form, the CDR3 reads TGTGCCAGCAGTGAATCCGGGACAGGGCCGGTTGAGCAGTTCTTC. Translated, it gives CASSESGTGPVEQFF.

The chain recombines TRBV7-9 with TRBJ1-1; unclear D gene. Trimming left V 4 bases short and J 3 bases short, with 12 bases between. Germline V gene lookup returns CDR1 SEHNR and CDR2 FQNEAQ (reference sequence). The CDR3 sequence is 14 residues long. The DNA for the CDR3 is TGTGCCAGCAGCTCGACTAGGGAGTACACTGAAGCTTTCTTT. Its translation is CASSSTREYTEAFF. The complete variable domain, with remaining parts taken from reference TRBV7-9 and TRBJ1-1, reads DTGVSQNPRHKITKRGQNVTFRCDPISEHNRLYWYRQTLGQGPEFLTYFQNEAQLEKSRLLSDRFSAERPKGSFSTLEIQRTEQGDSAMYLCASSSTREYTEAFFGQGTRLTVV.

The V call is TRBV5-1, the J call TRBJ1-2; no firm D call. CDR3 length: 13 residues. Germline assignment: CDR1 SGHRS and CDR2 YFSETQ. The ends were cut back, 3 bases at V and 1 base at J, with 7 bases in the middle. The CDR3 coding sequence is TGCGCCAGCAGCTCGACACTTAACTATGGCTACACCTTC. It encodes CASSSTLNYGYTF.

The chain recombines TRBV7-2 with TRBJ1-5, with D uncertain. Germline V gene data show CDR1 as SGHTA and CDR2 as FQGNSA. The CDR3 is 12 amino acids. V was shortened by 6 bases and J by 7 bases, with 10 bases between the two germline ends. The CDR3 is CASRSGGQPQHF. CDR3 DNA sequence: TGTGCCAGCAGATCGGGAGGACAGCCCCAGCATTTT.

The chain combines TRBV4-3 with TRBJ2-1; 9 bases align to TRBD2. CDR3 length: 17 residues. Germline CDR1 and CDR2: LGHNA and YSLEER. V trimming: 3 bases; J trimming: 5 bases; junction bases outside the gene matches: 11. The DNA for the CDR3 is TGCGCCAGCAGCCAGGGTCCGGCGGGGGGGACGAACAATGAGCAGTTCTTC. Its protein product is CASSQGPAGGTNNEQFF.

This clone occurred a few times. The chain is built from TRBV9 and TRBJ1-5, with D possibly being TRBD1 (5 bases). There are 14 residues in the CDR3. Germline V gene data show CDR1 as SGDLS and CDR2 as YYNGEE. V lost 4 bases and J lost 0, with 8 bases in between. CDR3 protein: CASSPGASNQPQHF. The CDR3 nucleotides read TGTGCCAGCAGCCCTGGGGCTAGCAATCAGCCCCAGCATTTT.

The chain carries TRBV28 and TRBJ2-5; the D gene is possibly TRBD2 (6 bases). The length of the CDR3 is 13 residues. Trimming cost V 3 bases and J 5 bases, with 10 bases left between them. The germline CDR1 and CDR2 sequences are MDHEN and SYDVKM. The CDR3 region has the DNA TGTGCCAGCAGTTTTCTGCGGGACGAGACCCAGTACTTC. It encodes CASSFLRDETQYF.

This chain connects TRBV30 to TRBJ2-1, with D perhaps TRBD2 (7 bases). This CDR3 is 15 amino acids long. CDR1 is GTSNPN and CDR2 is SVGIG in the germline V gene (reference sequence). The V end was cut by 1 base, the J end by 4 bases, with 14 bases between. CDR3 coding DNA: TGTGCCTGGAGTGGGGGGGGCCCCCTATACAATGAGCAGTTCTTC. Translating it yields CAWSGGGPLYNEQFF. Full variable domain (missing parts from reference TRBV30 and TRBJ2-1): SQTIHQWPATLVQPVGSPLSLECTVEGTSNPNLYWYRQAAGRGLQLLFYSVGIGQISSEVPQNLSASRPQDRQFILSSKKLLLSDSGFYLCAWSGGGPLYNEQFFGPGTRLTVL.

The V call is TRBV5-1, the J call TRBJ2-5, with 9 bases lining up with TRBD1. From germline, CDR1 is SGHRS and CDR2 YFSETQ. J was trimmed by 7 bases and V by 0 bases; bases with no gene match: 13. The CDR3 consists of 17 residues. The CDR3, as DNA: TGCGCCAGCAGCTTGGCGGCCCCGGGACAGGGAGTGGTGACCCAGTACTTC. Its protein product is CASSLAAPGQGVVTQYF.